The 30 T cell receptor beta chains below come from one sample, sequenced in a study of regulatory T cells in long-lasting Graves disease. Library construction for TCR beta used iRepertoire HTBI primers and Arm-PCR of CDR3 regions. One entry per CDR3 protein results from TCRdb running MiXCR on the multiplex PCR reads. The sample shows 310,000 or so distinct CDR3 sequences, roughly a fifth of them seen only once. Indicated time point: persistent/refractory GD, antithyroid drugs over 5 years with positive TRAb. Generation of the TCR library employed RNA extracted from PBMCs. Specimen: peripheral blood mononuclear cells (PBMCs), collected when the disease was refractory, from a patient treated with antithyroid drugs. The receptors were gathered from a female donor with Graves disease.

This clonotype was detected only a few times. CDR3 sequence reads: CASSIASRQISYEQYF. The CDR3, as DNA: TGTGCCAGTAGTATAGCATCCAGACAGATCTCCTACGAGCAGTACTTC. The genes are TRBV19 and TRBJ2-7, with D possibly TRBD1 on 5 matching bases. CDR1 and CDR2 (germline): LNHDA, SQIVND (reference sequence). This CDR3 is built from 16 residues. With 1 base removed from V and 0 bases from J, the gap between germline ends came to 13 bases.

This CDR3 is CASSFRGSSGRRGTGELFF. The CDR3 region has the DNA TGTGCCAGCAGTTTCCGAGGAAGTAGCGGGAGGAGGGGCACCGGGGAGCTGTTTTTT. The gene calls are TRBV3-1 and TRBJ2-2, with 10 positions matching TRBD2. The CDR3 runs 19 residues. CDR1 is LGHDT and CDR2 is YNNKEL in the germline V gene (reference sequence). Trimming removed 6 bases from V and 4 bases from J; junction bases left unmatched: 17.

This clonotype was picked up a small number of times. This chain connects TRBV20-1 to TRBJ1-4; TRBD1 aligns across 8 bases. V shed 6 bases, J shed 7 bases, and the junction held 7 bases outside the gene matches. This CDR3 has 13 residues. Germline V gives CDR1 DFQATT, CDR2 SNEGSKA (reference sequence). The CDR3 nucleotides are TGCAGTGCCCCCGGGACAGGAGTTGAAAAACTGTTTTTT. Amino acids: CSAPGTGVEKLFF.

This chain connects TRBV27 to TRBJ2-7, with D maybe TRBD1 (6 bases). With 4 bases removed from V and 9 bases from J, the gap between germline ends came to 16 bases. Germline assignment: CDR1 MNHEY and CDR2 SMNVEV (reference sequence). The CDR3 totals 13 residues. CDR3 coding DNA: TGTGCCAGCAGTTCAACAGGGTGGTGGGGGCAGTACTTC. Protein sequence: CASSSTGWWGQYF.

The table lists this clonotype with many counts. The J gene is TRBJ1-1, the V gene TRBV11-2; tentatively, D is TRBD1 (6 bases). This CDR3 region has 12 residues. The germline gives CDR1 SGHAT, CDR2 FQNNGV. Trimming removed 2 bases from V and 11 bases from J, with 12 bases in between. CDR3 sequence: CASSLRQASAFF. In DNA form, the CDR3 reads TGTGCCAGCAGCTTACGACAGGCATCGGCTTTCTTT.

This clonotype showed up many times. This chain connects TRBV12-3 or TRBV12-4 to TRBJ2-7; the match to TRBD2 covers 8 bases. The V gene end was trimmed by 0 bases and the J gene end by 2 bases; junction bases not matched to a gene: 3. The CDR3 covers 15 residues. CDR3 in amino acids: CASSLASGIAYEQYF. The CDR3 bases are TGTGCCAGCAGTTTAGCTAGCGGGATTGCCTACGAGCAGTACTTC.

The table lists this clonotype with many counts. The rearrangement links TRBV6-1 to TRBJ1-1; D unresolved. From germline, CDR1 is MNHNS and CDR2 SASEGT. There are 14 residues in the CDR3. The V end lost 4 bases, the J end lost 1 base, and 10 bases lay between the germline ends. The CDR3 is CASSVTSGNTEAFF. In nucleotides, the CDR3 is TGTGCCAGCAGTGTAACTTCGGGGAACACTGAAGCTTTCTTT.

J is TRBJ1-5 and V is TRBV30; 9 positions match TRBD1. Trimming at V came to 2 bases and at J to 2 bases, leaving 10 bases not matched to a gene. The germline V gene has CDR1 GTSNPN and CDR2 SVGIG (reference sequence). The CDR3 has 17 residues. This CDR3 reads CAWSPRTGDFRNQPQHF. CDR3 in DNA: TGTGCCTGGAGTCCGCGGACAGGGGATTTTCGCAATCAGCCCCAGCATTTT.

The chain employs TRBV9 and TRBJ1-3, with TRBD1 as a possible D gene (6 bases). In germline, CDR1 is SGDLS, CDR2 YYNGEE. Deletions cut 3 bases from V and 2 bases from J, with 12 bases between. The CDR3 totals 15 residues. The CDR3 sequence is CASSDEQGTGNTIYF. CDR3 DNA sequence: TGTGCCAGCAGCGACGAACAGGGAACTGGAAACACCATATATTTT.

J is TRBJ2-7 and V is TRBV5-1; TRBD2 might be the D (6 bases). V lost 3 bases and J 6 bases, leaving 13 bases between the germline ends. Germline lookup yields CDR1 SGHRS and CDR2 YFSETQ. This CDR3 spans 13 amino acids. The CDR3 DNA reads as TGCGCCAGCAGCTGGGAGGAGGTGGGCGAGCAGTACTTC. Its translation: CASSWEEVGEQYF.

The V and J genes are TRBV20-1 and TRBJ2-7; possibly TRBD2 for D (5 bases). The CDR3 consists of 13 residues. V lost 4 bases and J lost 3, with 13 bases in between. Germline CDR1 reads DFQATT; CDR2 reads SNEGSKA (reference sequence). CDR3 loop: CSAIPRGYYEQYF. For the CDR3, the DNA is TGCAGTGCTATCCCACGGGGTTACTACGAGCAGTACTTC.

Only a few counts were recorded for this clonotype. This may come from a read error, since a much larger clone is one base off. Because the CDR3 is missing its conserved closing phenylalanine or tryptophan, this is likely a read error. The J gene is TRBJ2-7, the V gene TRBV5-1; TRBD1 might be the D (5 bases). CDR3 length: 13 amino acids. CDR1 SGHRS and CDR2 YFSETQ come from the germline V gene. The CDR3 bases are TGCGCCAGCAAGGCTGGACATTCCTCCGAGCAGTACTCC. Its translation is CASKAGHSSEQYS.

In its sample, this clonotype was seen many times. The genes are TRBV28 and TRBJ1-2; possible D gene TRBD1, 5 bases. The V gene lost 4 bases and the J gene lost 6 bases, with 21 bases spanning the gap. The CDR3 has 16 amino acids. The germline V gene has CDR1 MDHEN and CDR2 SYDVKM. CDR3 in amino acids: CASSSLYRAGPHGYTF. In DNA, the CDR3 is TGTGCCAGCAGTTCCCTCTACCGAGCGGGGCCCCATGGCTACACCTTC.

This sequence joins TRBV11-2 and TRBJ2-7, with TRBD2 matching over 8 bases. V shed 0 bases, J shed 2 bases, and the junction held 3 bases outside the gene matches. Per germline, CDR1 SGHAT and CDR2 FQNNGV. CDR3 length equals 15 residues. CDR3 residues: CASSLETSGPYEQYF. As DNA, the CDR3 is TGTGCCAGCAGCTTAGAAACTAGCGGCCCCTACGAGCAGTACTTC.

This clonotype was found a few times. This chain joins TRBV4-3 and TRBJ1-5, with D possibly TRBD1 on 6 matching bases. V dropped 1 base and J dropped 1 base, with 14 bases sitting between them. Germline V gene sequence: CDR1 LGHNA, CDR2 YSLEER. This CDR3 has 17 amino acids. CDR3 DNA: TGCGCCAGCAGCCAAGGAATTACAGGGAGGAGCAATCAGCCCCAGCATTTT. Protein sequence: CASSQGITGRSNQPQHF.

The sample holds many counts of this clonotype. V usage is TRBV2 and J usage is TRBJ1-2; 7 bases line up with TRBD1. Trimming at V came to 2 bases and at J to 5 bases, leaving 2 bases not matched to a gene. Germline CDR1 SNHLY, CDR2 FYNNEI. CDR3 length: 13 amino acids. The CDR3 region is CASSETGQYGYTF. The CDR3 nucleotides read TGTGCCAGCAGTGAAACGGGACAGTATGGCTACACCTTC. Variable domain in full (rest from reference TRBV2 and TRBJ1-2): EPEVTQTPSHQVTQMGQEVILRCVPISNHLYFYWYRQILGQKVEFLVSFYNNEISEKSEIFDDQFSVERPDGSNFTLKIRSTKLEDSAMYFCASSETGQYGYTFGSGTRLTVV.

At least ten counts were recorded for this clonotype. The genes are TRBV20-1 and TRBJ1-5; TRBD1 aligns across 9 bases. The CDR3 runs to 16 residues. The V segment lost 0 bases and the J segment 3 bases; nucleotides outside the gene matches: 6. Germline V gene lookup returns CDR1 DFQATT and CDR2 SNEGSKA (reference sequence). The CDR3 DNA reads as TGCAGTGCTAGAGATTCATACAGGGGGCCCAATCAGCCCCAGCATTTT. Protein sequence: CSARDSYRGPNQPQHF.

This clonotype has a count of ten or more. This chain uses TRBV20-1 with TRBJ2-7, with 11 bases matching TRBD2. Germline CDR1 and CDR2: DFQATT and SNEGSKA (reference sequence). The CDR3 contains 15 residues. The V segment lost 7 bases and the J segment 2 bases; nucleotides outside the gene matches: 10. The CDR3 spells CSGLDGTSGTYEQYF. The CDR3 nucleotides read TGCAGTGGCTTAGACGGGACTAGCGGCACCTACGAGCAGTACTTC.

This clonotype was counted many times. This chain uses TRBV6-1 with TRBJ2-4, with 7 nucleotides matching TRBD2. CDR1 and CDR2 (germline): MNHNS, SASEGT. CDR3 length: 15 residues. V lost 2 bases, J lost 10 bases, and 11 bases stayed unmatched. The CDR3 sequence is CASSEPGLGGVIQYF. The CDR3 DNA is TGTGCCAGCAGTGAACCCGGGTTGGGGGGGGTGATTCAGTACTTC.

On this clonotype itself: A much larger clone lies a single base off, so this may be a read error. This chain connects TRBV6-1 to TRBJ1-2; D gene ambiguous. V shed 6 bases and J shed 8 bases, with 13 bases lying between them. The CDR3 covers 12 residues. Germline loops: CDR1 MNHNS, CDR2 SASEGT. DNA of the CDR3: TGTGCCAGCAGGCAGAGACTGGGGGGCTACACCTTC. Its protein is CASRQRLGGYTF.

This clonotype was seen repeatedly, ten times or more. The chain combines TRBV2 with TRBJ2-7; perhaps TRBD1 as D (5 bases). The V gene's germline CDR1 is SNHLY and CDR2 FYNNEI. The V and J ends lost 3 bases and 2 bases respectively, with 11 bases between them. This CDR3 is built from 14 residues. The CDR3 DNA sequence: TGTGCCAGCAGTGACCCCGTGGGGCCCTACGAGCAGTACTTC. Protein: CASSDPVGPYEQYF.

This clonotype was counted only a few times. This chain joins TRBV19 and TRBJ1-1; no reliable D call. Trimming removed 3 bases from V and 0 bases from J, with 8 bases in between. Germline V CDR1 and CDR2: LNHDA, SQIVND (reference sequence). This CDR3 has 14 residues. Here the CDR3 DNA reads TGTGCCAGTAGTATGATTATCATGAACACTGAAGCTTTCTTT. Its protein is CASSMIIMNTEAFF.

The rearrangement joins TRBV4-1 to TRBJ2-2, with 12 bases aligning to TRBD2. Germline assignment: CDR1 MGHRA and CDR2 YSYEKL. This CDR3 region has 19 residues. V lost 1 base to trimming and J lost 0 bases; unmatched junction nucleotides: 6. The CDR3 region is CASSQGKGLAGSNTGELFF. Written as DNA, the CDR3 is TGCGCCAGCAGCCAAGGGAAGGGACTAGCGGGCTCGAACACCGGGGAGCTGTTTTTT.

This clonotype has only a few counts. The chain couples TRBV7-3 to TRBJ1-1; no clear D. The CDR3 totals 15 residues. Per germline, CDR1 SGHTA and CDR2 FQGTGA. The ends were cut back, 1 base at V and 1 base at J, with 10 bases in the middle. The CDR3 spells CASSLMVLGNTEAFF. The CDR3 nucleotides read TGTGCCAGCAGCTTAATGGTCCTGGGGAACACTGAAGCTTTCTTT.

This clonotype was found many times. The gene calls are TRBV7-2 and TRBJ2-5; maybe TRBD1 (7 bases). Germline values: CDR1 SGHTA, CDR2 FQGNSA. The V gene lost 6 bases and the J gene lost 6 bases, with 11 bases spanning the gap. The CDR3 extends over 12 amino acids. The CDR3 DNA follows: TGTGCCAGCAGAGGGGGCGGGAAGACCCAGTACTTC. Residues: CASRGGGKTQYF.

Turning to this clonotype: A read error may account for a junction end that differs from germline. V and J are TRBV7-7 and TRBJ1-5; D ambiguous. The CDR3 runs 13 residues. The germline V gene encodes CDR1 SSHAT and CDR2 FNYEAQ (reference sequence). The DNA of the CDR3 is TGTGCTAGCAGCCCGAACTTGAATCAGCCCCAGCATTTT. Its protein is CASSPNLNQPQHF. Full variable domain (missing parts from reference TRBV7-7 and TRBJ1-5): GAGVSQSPRYKVTKRGQDVTLRCDPISSHATLYWYQQALGQGPEFLTYFNYEAQPDKSGLPSDRFSAERPEGSISTLTIQRTEQRDSAMYRCASSPNLNQPQHFGDGTRLSIL.

This clonotype was recorded at least ten times. V gene TRBV6-5 combines with J gene TRBJ1-6; a possible D gene is TRBD1 (6 bases). Germline V gene lookup returns CDR1 MNHEY and CDR2 SVGAGI. V lost 0 bases to trimming and J lost 14 bases, with 17 bases between them. This CDR3 is built from 15 residues. The CDR3 coding sequence is TGTGCCAGCAGTTACTCCGGCAGGGGAAGGGTCACCCTCCACTTT. Protein: CASSYSGRGRVTLHF.

This clonotype appeared a few times. A far larger clone differs by one base, so this is likely a read error. Because it lacks the conserved phenylalanine or tryptophan at the end, this CDR3 is likely a read error. This chain connects TRBV6-1 to TRBJ2-7; 7 bases align to TRBD2. The CDR3 extends over 13 amino acids. The V segment lost 6 bases and the J segment 2 bases; nucleotides outside the gene matches: 4. Germline lookup yields CDR1 MNHNS and CDR2 SASEGT. The CDR3 region has the DNA TGTGCCAGCAGCCTAGCGGACCCCTACGAGCAGTACTTG. Protein product: CASSLADPYEQYL.

The gene calls are TRBV7-9 and TRBJ2-3, with D hard to call. CDR1 is SEHNR and CDR2 is FQNEAQ in the germline V gene (reference sequence). The CDR3 is 13 amino acids. The CDR3 here is CAYGTPGTDTQYF. The CDR3 region has the DNA TGTGCGTACGGCACACCAGGCACAGATACGCAGTATTTT.

This clonotype was found many times. The V gene is TRBV3-1, the J gene TRBJ2-5; no clear D gene. The V gene's germline CDR1 is LGHDT and CDR2 YNNKEL (reference sequence). Between the trimmed V and J ends, which lost 1 base and 8 bases, there was a span of 5 bases. The CDR3 is 11 residues long. CDR3 sequence reads: CASSQVYTQYF. The CDR3 bases are TGTGCCAGCAGCCAAGTGTATACCCAGTACTTC.